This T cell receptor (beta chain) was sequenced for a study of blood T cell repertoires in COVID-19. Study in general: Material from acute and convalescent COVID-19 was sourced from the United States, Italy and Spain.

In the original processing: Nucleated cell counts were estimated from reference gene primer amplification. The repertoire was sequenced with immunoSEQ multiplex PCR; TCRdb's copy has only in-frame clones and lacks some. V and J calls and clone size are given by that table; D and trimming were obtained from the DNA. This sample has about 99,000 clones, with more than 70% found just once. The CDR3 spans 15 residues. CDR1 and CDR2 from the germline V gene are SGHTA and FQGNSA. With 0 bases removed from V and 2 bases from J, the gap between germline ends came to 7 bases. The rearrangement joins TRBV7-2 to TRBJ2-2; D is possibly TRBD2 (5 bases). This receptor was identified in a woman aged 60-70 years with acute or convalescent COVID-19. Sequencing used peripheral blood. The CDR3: CASSLASGNTGELFF. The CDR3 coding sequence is TGTGCCAGCAGCTTAGCCAGCGGAAACACCGGGGAGCTGTTTTTT.